This TCR beta chain comes out of a study of CD8+ T cells in alopecia areata. Broader study findings: For lesional scalp, especially alopecia totalis/universalis, clonality was higher than in normal scalp. Persistence of many expanded lesional clones was seen in scalp and blood during tofacitinib.

Described treatment: oral pan-JAK inhibitor, 5-10 mg twice daily. Losses at the gene ends were 10 bases for V and 1 base for J; bases not matched to a gene: 9. In germline, CDR1 is SNHLY, CDR2 FYNNEI. This CDR3 contains 14 residues. cDNA serving as the sequencing template came from extracted, reverse transcribed RNA. Libraries were prepared by immunoSEQ multiplex PCR; TCRdb keeps only in-frame clonotypes and omits some of them. The table lists about 270,000 clones, roughly 60% of them singletons. This clone was detected only once. Its antigen is as yet unknown. The clonotype comes from a human donor with alopecia areata. The sample here was CD4+ T cells sorted from blood, taken around week 53, from a patient treated with tofacitinib. V is TRBV2 and J is TRBJ2-5, with 7 bases aligning to TRBD2. CDR3 nucleotides: TGTGCCACCCATCGGGACTATTCCCAAGAGACCCAGTACTTC. Its protein is CATHRDYSQETQYF.